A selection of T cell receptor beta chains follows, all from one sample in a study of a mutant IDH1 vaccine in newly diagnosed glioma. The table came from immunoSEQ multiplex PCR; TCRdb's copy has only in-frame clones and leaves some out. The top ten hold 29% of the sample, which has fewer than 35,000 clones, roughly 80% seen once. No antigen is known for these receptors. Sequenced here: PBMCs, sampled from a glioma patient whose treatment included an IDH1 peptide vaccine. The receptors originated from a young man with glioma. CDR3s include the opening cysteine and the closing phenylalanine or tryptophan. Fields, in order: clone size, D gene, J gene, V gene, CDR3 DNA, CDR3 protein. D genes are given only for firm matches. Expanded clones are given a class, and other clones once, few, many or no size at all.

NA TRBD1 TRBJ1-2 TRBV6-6 TGTGCCAGCGGCCTCGGACAGGGCTATGGCTACACCTTC CASGLGQGYGYTF
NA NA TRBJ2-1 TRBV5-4 TGTGCCAGCAGCGGTGATACGAGCTCCTACAATGAGCAGTTCTTC CASSGDTSSYNEQFF
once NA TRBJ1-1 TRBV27 TGTGCCAGCAGTTTATTGGATTGGGGTTCGGGTACTGAAGCTTTCTTT CASSLLDWGSGTEAFF
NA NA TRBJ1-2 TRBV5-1 TGCGCCAGCAGCTTGGCGGGGGCGGCGGATGGCTACACCTTC CASSLAGAADGYTF
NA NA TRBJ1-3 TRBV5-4 TGTGCCAGCAGCCGGGATGCCGGAAACACCATATATTTT CASSRDAGNTIYF
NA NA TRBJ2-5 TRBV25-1 TGTGCCAGCAGTGAATTTGCAGGGGGAGGAGAGACCCAGTACTTC CASSEFAGGGETQYF
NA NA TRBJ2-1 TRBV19 TGTGCCAGTAGTCCCGGGACGTACAATGAGCAGTTCTTC CASSPGTYNEQFF
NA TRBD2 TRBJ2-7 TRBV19 TGTGCCAGTAGCCTAACCTGGTCGACTAGCGGGGGAACCTACGAGCAGTACTTC CASSLTWSTSGGTYEQYF
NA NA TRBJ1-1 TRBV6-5 TGTGCCAGCAGCGCCGACACATCTGGGACTGAAGCTTTCTTT CASSADTSGTEAFF
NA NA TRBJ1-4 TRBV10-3 TGTGCCATCAGTAGGACAGCGTCCGAAAAACTGTTTTTT CAISRTASEKLFF
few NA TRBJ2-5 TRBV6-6 TGTGCCAGCAGGACGGACCTCGGCCAAGAGACCCAGTACTTC CASRTDLGQETQYF
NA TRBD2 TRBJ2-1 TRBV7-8 TGTGCCAGCAGCCTGACTCGGCAGCGGGAGACTGAGCAGTTCTTC CASSLTRQRETEQFF
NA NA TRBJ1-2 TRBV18 TGTGCCAGCTCACCACCCACACAATTTAACTATGGCTACACCTTC CASSPPTQFNYGYTF
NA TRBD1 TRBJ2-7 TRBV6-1 TGTGCCAGCAGTGAAATCCCCTACAGGGGAACCTACGAGCAGTACTTC CASSEIPYRGTYEQYF
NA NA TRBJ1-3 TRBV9 TGTGCCAGCAGCGCCTTAGGGGGTGTGAGCTCTGGAAACACCATATATTTT CASSALGGVSSGNTIYF
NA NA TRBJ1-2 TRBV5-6 TGTGCCAGCAGCTCGACCCTGGGGGGCCGGGGCTACACCTTC CASSSTLGGRGYTF
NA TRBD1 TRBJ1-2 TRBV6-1 TGTGCCAGCAGGAGGGACAGGGAGGACTATGGCTACACCTTC CASRRDREDYGYTF
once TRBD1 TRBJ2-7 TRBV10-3 TGTGCCATCAGTACAGGGGGCAGTTACGAGCAGTACTTC CAISTGGSYEQYF
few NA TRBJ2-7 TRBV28 TGTGCCAGCCAGGACAGGGAGGGGGAGCAGTACTTC CASQDREGEQYF
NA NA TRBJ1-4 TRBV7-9 TGTGCCAGCACCAACCGACGGGAAAAACTGTTTTTT CASTNRREKLFF
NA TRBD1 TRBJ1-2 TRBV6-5 TGTGCCAGCAGTTACTGGGGGGGACAGATCAACTATGGCTACACCTTC CASSYWGGQINYGYTF
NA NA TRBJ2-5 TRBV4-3 TGCGCCAGCAGCCAAGACCCAGAAGAGACCCAGTACTTC CASSQDPEETQYF
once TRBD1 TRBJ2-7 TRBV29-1 TGCAGCGCCCGGACAGGGGCCACCTACGAGCAGTACTTC CSARTGATYEQYF
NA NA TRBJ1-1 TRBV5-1 TGCGCCAGCAGCTACGGACAGTTGAACACTGAAGCTTTCTTT CASSYGQLNTEAFF
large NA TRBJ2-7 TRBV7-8 TGTGCCAGCAGCGAGGACACGACCTACGAGCAGTACTTC CASSEDTTYEQYF
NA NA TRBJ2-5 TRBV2 TGTGCCAGCAGTGAAAGGGCGGAGACCCAGTACTTC CASSERAETQYF
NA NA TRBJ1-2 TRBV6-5 TGTGCCAGCAGTTACGAGCCGGGGGGGGGCTACACCTTC CASSYEPGGGYTF
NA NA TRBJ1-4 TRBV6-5 TGTGCCAGCAGTTACCAGGGCCCCGAAAAACTGTTTTTT CASSYQGPEKLFF
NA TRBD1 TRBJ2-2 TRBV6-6 TGTGCCAGCAGTTCCTCCGGGACAGGGAACACCGGGGAGCTGTTTTTT CASSSSGTGNTGELFF